Listed below are T cell receptor beta chains from one sample, sequenced in a study of T cell repertoires in cytomegalovirus infection. One entry per CDR3 protein, called by TCRdb with MiXCR from the reads. The profile covers fewer than 700,000 distinct CDR3 sequences, with 20% to 25% appearing a single time and around 7.6% taken by the ten largest. Sequencing was performed on CD8+ T cells from PBMCs. The receptor source for this set is a human donor in good health (CMV status not recorded). Some clones in this sample may be carry-over from other donors' samples. CDR3s include the opening cysteine and the closing phenylalanine or tryptophan. The D gene is left open where the match is weak. For some rows the clone size is stated as once, few or many, or as a class when expanded; others skip it.

v_gene,j_gene,d_gene,len,abundance,CDR3nt,CDR3aa
TRBV20-1,TRBJ2-7,TRBD1,15,.,TGCAGTGCTAGAGAACGACTGACAGGGGTTTACGAGCAGTACTTC,CSARERLTGVYEQYF
TRBV12-3/TRBV12-4,TRBJ2-1,.,16,few,TGTGCCAGCAGGACCCGACCGGGGGCCGATGCCCATGAGCAGTTCTTC,CASRTRPGADAHEQFF
TRBV6-1,TRBJ1-1,.,13,.,TGTGCCAGCAGTCTTGATCGTCCCACTGAAGCTTTCTTT,CASSLDRPTEAFF
TRBV28,TRBJ2-5,.,16,few,TGTGCCAGCAGTTTTAGCGGGACAGGGAGACAAGAGACCCAGTACTTC,CASSFSGTGRQETQYF
TRBV7-9,TRBJ2-7,.,14,few,TGTGCCAGCAGCTTAGTTGGGCAGGGAGGCGAGCAGTACTTC,CASSLVGQGGEQYF
TRBV29-1,TRBJ2-7,TRBD2,15,.,TGCAGCGCCGTTGCGCGGGGGGGGTACTCCTACGAGCAGTACTTC,CSAVARGGYSYEQYF
TRBV6-5,TRBJ2-7,.,16,many,TGTGCCAGCAGTACCCTGGGCGGAGTTCTCGACTACGAGCAGTACTTC,CASSTLGGVLDYEQYF
TRBV28,TRBJ1-4,TRBD1,19,few,TGTGCCAGCAGGTTTGCTGTGGGACAGGGGATTACAACTAATGAAAAACTGTTTTTT,CASRFAVGQGITTNEKLFF
TRBV27,TRBJ2-1,.,14,.,TGTGCCAGCAACATGACAGGTCCCTACAATGAGCAGTTCTTC,CASNMTGPYNEQFF
TRBV14,TRBJ1-2,.,13,.,TGTGCCAGCAGCCAAGGAAAATTGGATGGCTACACCTTC,CASSQGKLDGYTF
TRBV7-9,TRBJ1-1,.,16,many,TGTGCCAGCAGCGTGCCGCAATGGGGAGGTAACACTGAAGCTTTCTTT,CASSVPQWGGNTEAFF
TRBV10-3,TRBJ2-3,.,12,many,TGTGCCATCAGGGACAGCCGAGATACGCAGTATTTT,CAIRDSRDTQYF
TRBV7-6,TRBJ1-1,.,12,.,TGTGCCAGCAACCCGGGTTTCACTGAAGCTTTCTTT,CASNPGFTEAFF
TRBV13,TRBJ2-5,.,14,once,TGTGCCAGCAGCTCACAGGTCCAAGCGGAGACCCAGTACTTC,CASSSQVQAETQYF
TRBV7-9,TRBJ2-1,.,15,.,TGTGCCAGCAGCCTCGGGACCCCGGGGGAAAGTGAGCAGTTCTTC,CASSLGTPGESEQFF
TRBV6-6,TRBJ2-3,.,14,few,TGTGCCAGCAGCCGGGGGGCCGGGGAAGATACGCAGTATTTT,CASSRGAGEDTQYF
TRBV20-1,TRBJ1-1,.,15,few,TGCAGTGCTAGATGGTGGCGGGGGGGGAACACTGAAGCTTTCTTT,CSARWWRGGNTEAFF
TRBV19,TRBJ2-7,TRBD1,14,few,TGTGCCAGTACTACGGGACAGGGGGCCTACGAGCAGTACTTC,CASTTGQGAYEQYF
TRBV10-3,TRBJ2-1,TRBD1,15,.,TGTGCCACTCTACCTCAGGGACAGGGGTCGAGTGAGCAGTTCTTC,CATLPQGQGSSEQFF
TRBV29-1,TRBJ1-3,.,13,.,TGCAGCGTTCTTCGGGGGGCGGGAAACACCATATATTTT,CSVLRGAGNTIYF
TRBV6-2/TRBV6-3,TRBJ1-1,.,15,.,TGTGCCAGCAGTTACGGGTTTGGGTTGAACACTGAAGCTTTCTTT,CASSYGFGLNTEAFF
TRBV20-1,TRBJ1-2,.,13,few,TGCAGTGCTAGTCCCCCGGGCGTCTATGGCTACACCTTC,CSASPPGVYGYTF
TRBV7-6,TRBJ2-1,TRBD1,15,.,TGTGCCAGCAGACGTGGACAGGGCAAGATAAATGAGCAGTTCTTC,CASRRGQGKINEQFF
TRBV29-1,TRBJ1-5,TRBD1,14,many,TGCAGCGTTGAAAACCGACAGGGAGGCTCGCCCCAGCATTTT,CSVENRQGGSPQHF
TRBV5-1,TRBJ2-3,.,13,.,TGCGCCAGCCGGTCCCCGGGTGGGAATACGCAGTATTTT,CASRSPGGNTQYF
TRBV12-3/TRBV12-4,TRBJ2-7,.,12,many,TGTGCCAGCAGTTTCCGGGGCGACGAGCAGTACTTC,CASSFRGDEQYF
TRBV7-6,TRBJ1-1,TRBD1,15,many,TGTGCCAGCAGCCGATGGGACAGGGGGAACACTGAAGCTTTCTTT,CASSRWDRGNTEAFF
TRBV2,TRBJ1-4,.,14,.,TGTGCCAGCAACCTCCGGAGCCCTAATGAAAAACTGTTTTTT,CASNLRSPNEKLFF
TRBV6-8,TRBJ1-2,.,16,.,TGTGCCAGCAGTTACGTTGCGGGGGCTGGTAACTATGGCTACACCTTC,CASSYVAGAGNYGYTF
TRBV7-6,TRBJ2-2,.,12,many,TGTGCCAGCAGCTTATATTCCGGGGAGCTGTTTTTT,CASSLYSGELFF
TRBV5-4,TRBJ2-5,TRBD2,15,.,TGTGCCAGCAGCCCCCCGGGACTAGGTCGAGAGACCCAGTCCTTC,CASSPPGLGRETQSF
TRBV9,TRBJ2-6,TRBD2,18,.,TGTGTCAGCAGCGTAGTATCGGCGGGAGAGCCTGGGGCCAACGTCCTGACTTTC,CVSSVVSAGEPGANVLTF
TRBV4-3,TRBJ2-1,TRBD2,15,few,TGCGCCAGCAGCCCAGGACTAGCGGGACACAATGAGCAGTTCTTC,CASSPGLAGHNEQFF
TRBV7-6,TRBJ1-4,TRBD1,14,many,TGTGCCAGCAGCTTAAAGGGGGCCCCCGAAAAACTGTTTTTT,CASSLKGAPEKLFF
TRBV7-8,TRBJ2-7,.,15,many,TGTGCCAGCAGCTTAGAGACGGCGATTTCCTACGAGCAGTACTTC,CASSLETAISYEQYF
TRBV10-3,TRBJ2-1,.,13,.,TGTGCCATCAGTTCTTACTCAGACAATGAGCAGTTCTTC,CAISSYSDNEQFF
TRBV28,TRBJ1-2,.,16,.,TGTGCCAGCAGTTTTTCAACGGCACTACTCGTGGGAGGCTACACCTTC,CASSFSTALLVGGYTF
TRBV7-3,TRBJ2-1,TRBD2,15,many,TGTGCCAGCAGCTCTAGCGGGGGGCTGTACAATGAGCAGTTCTTC,CASSSSGGLYNEQFF
TRBV24-1,TRBJ2-1,TRBD2,20,.,TGTGCCACCAGTGATTCCAGACTAGCGGGGGGGTCTAGCTCCTACAATGAGCAGTTCTTC,CATSDSRLAGGSSSYNEQFF
TRBV25-1,TRBJ1-2,.,14,.,TGTGCCAGCAGTGAATTGGCATTCAACTATGGCTACACCTTC,CASSELAFNYGYTF
TRBV7-6,TRBJ1-5,.,13,.,TGTGCCAGCAGCTCCACTGTGACCCGGCCCCAGCATTTT,CASSSTVTRPQHF
TRBV5-6,TRBJ1-1,.,16,few,TGTGCCAGCAGCCAAATCATGGAGGGAGGGATCCCTGAAGCTTTCTTT,CASSQIMEGGIPEAFF
TRBV4-2,TRBJ1-6,TRBD1,16,many,TGTGCCAGCAGCCCCCGGGACAGGGGTACAGATTCACCCCTCCACTTT,CASSPRDRGTDSPLHF
TRBV4-1,TRBJ2-7,.,13,few,TGCGCCAGCAGCCAAGTAGGCGACCAGTGGCAGTACTTC,CASSQVGDQWQYF
TRBV7-6,TRBJ2-5,.,16,many,TGTGCCAGCAGCTATCTCGGGGCGGACAGACAAGAGACCCAGTACTTC,CASSYLGADRQETQYF
TRBV20-1,TRBJ2-1,.,11,few,TGCAGTGCTAGAGGAAGGGGGGAGCAGTTCTTC,CSARGRGEQFF
TRBV7-2,TRBJ2-1,.,16,many,TGTGCCAGCAGCACTATGCTTTATGCAAGCCGCGATGAGCAGTTCTTC,CASSTMLYASRDEQFF
TRBV28,TRBJ2-5,TRBD2,16,.,TGTGCCAGCAGTTCAAGACTAGCGGGGGATCAAGAGACCCAGTACTTC,CASSSRLAGDQETQYF
TRBV27,TRBJ2-1,TRBD1,14,.,TGTGCCAGCAGTTACGGGACAGTACACAATGAGCAGTTCTTC,CASSYGTVHNEQFF
TRBV12-5,TRBJ1-5,TRBD1,14,.,TGTGCTAGTGGGGAGGGACAGGGCGTGGGGCCCCAGCATTTT,CASGEGQGVGPQHF
TRBV29-1,TRBJ2-7,.,13,.,TGCAGCGTTGTCCGAGACAGAGACTACGAGCAGTACTTC,CSVVRDRDYEQYF
TRBV3-1,TRBJ2-1,TRBD2,19,.,TGTGCCAGCAGCCAAGAAGCTAGCGGGGGTTACCCCTCCTACAATGAGCAGTTCTTC,CASSQEASGGYPSYNEQFF
TRBV7-8,TRBJ1-2,.,15,many,TGTGCCAGCAGCTTAGCGCTCGGGAGTGTTTGGGGCTACACCTTC,CASSLALGSVWGYTF
TRBV24-1,TRBJ1-2,TRBD1,15,few,TGTGCCACCAGTGATGGGACAGGGGGCTGGTATGGCTACACCTTC,CATSDGTGGWYGYTF
TRBV28,TRBJ1-4,.,16,few,TGTGCCAGCAGTTCCGACAGAAACACACCTATAGAAAAACTGTTTTTT,CASSSDRNTPIEKLFF